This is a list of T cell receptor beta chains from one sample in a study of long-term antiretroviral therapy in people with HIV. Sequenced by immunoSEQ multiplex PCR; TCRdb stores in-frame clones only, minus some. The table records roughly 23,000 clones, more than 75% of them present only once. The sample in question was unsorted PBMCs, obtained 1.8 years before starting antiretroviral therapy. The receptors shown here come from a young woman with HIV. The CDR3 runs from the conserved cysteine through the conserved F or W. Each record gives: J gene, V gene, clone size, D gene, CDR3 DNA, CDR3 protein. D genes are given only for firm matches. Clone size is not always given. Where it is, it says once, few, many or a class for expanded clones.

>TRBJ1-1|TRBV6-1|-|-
TGTGCCAGCAGTGAATGGCGAGGTAACACTGAAGCTTTCTTT
CASSEWRGNTEAFF
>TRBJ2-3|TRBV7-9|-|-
TGTGCCAGTATGAGACTGGATACGCAGTATTTT
CASMRLDTQYF
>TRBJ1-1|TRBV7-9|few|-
TGTGCCAGCAGCTTAGTGGCAGGTGGGAACACTGAAGCTTTCTTT
CASSLVAGGNTEAFF
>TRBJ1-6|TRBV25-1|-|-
TGTGCCAGCAGTGGAACAGGGAGGACCTATAATTCACCCCTCCACTTT
CASSGTGRTYNSPLHF
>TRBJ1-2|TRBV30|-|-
TGTGCCTGGCAGGCCCACTATGGCTACACCTTC
CAWQAHYGYTF
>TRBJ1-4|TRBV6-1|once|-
TGTGCCAGCAGAAGGGGACGGATTGAAAAACTGTTTTTT
CASRRGRIEKLFF
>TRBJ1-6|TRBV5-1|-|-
TGCGCCAGCAGCTTGGGTATGGGCCAGGGAAAATCACCCCTCCACTTT
CASSLGMGQGKSPLHF
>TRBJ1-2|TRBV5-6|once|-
TGTGCCAGCAGCTTGCAAGGGGTTACTAACTATGGCTACACCTTC
CASSLQGVTNYGYTF
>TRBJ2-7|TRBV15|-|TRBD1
TGTGCCACCAGCAGGGACAGACAGGGGGCAAGCGAGCAGTACTTC
CATSRDRQGASEQYF
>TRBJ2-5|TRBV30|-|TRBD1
TGTGCCTGGAGGCCTCCCTTCAGGGGGCCTGGGGAGACCCAGTACTTC
CAWRPPFRGPGETQYF
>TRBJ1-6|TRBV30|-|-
TGTGCCTGGAGCGCAGGACAGTACCTGAGCTCCTATAATTCACCCCTCCACTTT
CAWSAGQYLSSYNSPLHF
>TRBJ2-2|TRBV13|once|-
TGTGCCAGCAGCTCCTCCCCGAACAAGAACACCGGGGAGCTGTTTTTT
CASSSSPNKNTGELFF
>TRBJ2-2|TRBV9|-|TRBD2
TGTGCCAGCGGCAAAGTCCTCTCGGGGCTAGCGGGGGCGAACACCGGGGAGCTGTTTTTT
CASGKVLSGLAGANTGELFF
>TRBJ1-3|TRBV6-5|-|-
TGTGCCAGCGCCTCTGGCGTGAGGGGAAACACCATATATTTT
CASASGVRGNTIYF
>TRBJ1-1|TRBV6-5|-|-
TGTGCCACCTCGAGGTCGGCTTTCGAAGCTTTCTTT
CATSRSAFEAFF
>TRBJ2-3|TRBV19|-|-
TGTGCCAGTAGTATGGGGGGGGGCAGCACAGATACGCAGTATTTT
CASSMGGGSTDTQYF
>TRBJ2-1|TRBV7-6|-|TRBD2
TGTGCCAGCAGCCCAGACGGGGGGGCCAACAATGAGCAGTTCTTC
CASSPDGGANNEQFF
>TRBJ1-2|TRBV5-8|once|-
TGTGCCAGCAGCTTGGGATTTGGCTACACCTTC
CASSLGFGYTF
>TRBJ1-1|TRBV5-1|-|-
TGCGCCAGCAGCGAAGCTGGACCTCAAGAGGCTTTCTTT
CASSEAGPQEAFF
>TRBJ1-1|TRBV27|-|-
TGTGCCAGCAGTCCGTACACCTACACTGAAGCTTTCTTT
CASSPYTYTEAFF
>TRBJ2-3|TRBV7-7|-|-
TGTGCCAGCAGCTCAGGGGGGGGCACAGATACGCAGTATTTT
CASSSGGGTDTQYF
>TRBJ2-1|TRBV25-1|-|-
TGTGCCAGCAGTGAAATTCCAGGACTCCAGTTCTTC
CASSEIPGLQFF
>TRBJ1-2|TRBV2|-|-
TGTGCCAGCAGAATGAGATCCATTTATGGCTACACCTTC
CASRMRSIYGYTF
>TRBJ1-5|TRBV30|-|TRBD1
TGTGCCTGGAATGCCGGGACAGGGGGGTTTAGCAATCAGCCCCAGCATTTT
CAWNAGTGGFSNQPQHF
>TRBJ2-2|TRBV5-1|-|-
TGCGCCAGCAGCTTGGGGGTCCAGGGTTCGAACACCGGGGAGCTGTTTTTT
CASSLGVQGSNTGELFF
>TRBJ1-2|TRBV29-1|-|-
TGCAGCGTTGTAGGGATTTCCAACTATGGCTACACCTTC
CSVVGISNYGYTF
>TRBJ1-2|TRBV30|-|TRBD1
TGTGCCTGGAGGACAGGGATCTATGGCTACACCTTC
CAWRTGIYGYTF
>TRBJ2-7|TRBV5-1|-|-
TGCGCCAGCAGGTCGGACGGGACCTACGAGCAGTACTTC
CASRSDGTYEQYF
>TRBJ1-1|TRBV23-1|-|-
TGCGCCAGCAGTCAATCTGAGACAGAGAACACTGAAGCTTTCTTT
CASSQSETENTEAFF
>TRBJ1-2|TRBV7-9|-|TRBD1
TGTGCCAGCAGCTTAGGGAGGGTGGGACAGCCCACTAACTATGGCTACACCTTC
CASSLGRVGQPTNYGYTF
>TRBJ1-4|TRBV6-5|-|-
TGTGCCAGCATGCAGCAGGGTTATGAAAAACTGTTTTTT
CASMQQGYEKLFF
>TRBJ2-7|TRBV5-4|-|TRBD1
TGTGCCAGCAGCTTGGACAGGGGGCATGACGAGCAGTACTTC
CASSLDRGHDEQYF
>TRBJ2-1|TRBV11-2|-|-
TGTGCCAGCAGCTTAGATGTATTTCCGGGGGCCTTTACCTACAATGAGCAGTTCTTC
CASSLDVFPGAFTYNEQFF
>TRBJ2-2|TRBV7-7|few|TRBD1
TGTGCCAGCAGCTTAGGGACAGGGAACACCGGGGAGCTGTTTTTT
CASSLGTGNTGELFF
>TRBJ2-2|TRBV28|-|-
TGTGCCAGCAGTACAGGGTACACCGGGGAGCTGTTTTTT
CASSTGYTGELFF
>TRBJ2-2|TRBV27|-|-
TGTGCCAGCCAGCTCAGGGGAGCTTATGCCGGGGAGCTGTTTTTT
CASQLRGAYAGELFF
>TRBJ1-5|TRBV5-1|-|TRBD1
TGCGCCAGCAGTCTGGCAGGGGGAGATCAGCCCCAGCATTTT
CASSLAGGDQPQHF
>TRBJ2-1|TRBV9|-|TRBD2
TGTGCCAGCAGCTCACGTTCGGCGGGGGGGAGCAATGAGCAGTTCTTC
CASSSRSAGGSNEQFF
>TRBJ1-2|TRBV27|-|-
TGTGCCAGCAGCGGGGCGGGGGGCTACACCTTC
CASSGAGGYTF
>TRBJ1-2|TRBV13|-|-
TGTGCCAGCAGCGTCACAGGGCCAGCTAACTATGGCTACACCTTC
CASSVTGPANYGYTF
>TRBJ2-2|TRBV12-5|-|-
TGTGCTAGTGGTTTGGTAATCGAGACCGGGGAGCTGTTTTTT
CASGLVIETGELFF